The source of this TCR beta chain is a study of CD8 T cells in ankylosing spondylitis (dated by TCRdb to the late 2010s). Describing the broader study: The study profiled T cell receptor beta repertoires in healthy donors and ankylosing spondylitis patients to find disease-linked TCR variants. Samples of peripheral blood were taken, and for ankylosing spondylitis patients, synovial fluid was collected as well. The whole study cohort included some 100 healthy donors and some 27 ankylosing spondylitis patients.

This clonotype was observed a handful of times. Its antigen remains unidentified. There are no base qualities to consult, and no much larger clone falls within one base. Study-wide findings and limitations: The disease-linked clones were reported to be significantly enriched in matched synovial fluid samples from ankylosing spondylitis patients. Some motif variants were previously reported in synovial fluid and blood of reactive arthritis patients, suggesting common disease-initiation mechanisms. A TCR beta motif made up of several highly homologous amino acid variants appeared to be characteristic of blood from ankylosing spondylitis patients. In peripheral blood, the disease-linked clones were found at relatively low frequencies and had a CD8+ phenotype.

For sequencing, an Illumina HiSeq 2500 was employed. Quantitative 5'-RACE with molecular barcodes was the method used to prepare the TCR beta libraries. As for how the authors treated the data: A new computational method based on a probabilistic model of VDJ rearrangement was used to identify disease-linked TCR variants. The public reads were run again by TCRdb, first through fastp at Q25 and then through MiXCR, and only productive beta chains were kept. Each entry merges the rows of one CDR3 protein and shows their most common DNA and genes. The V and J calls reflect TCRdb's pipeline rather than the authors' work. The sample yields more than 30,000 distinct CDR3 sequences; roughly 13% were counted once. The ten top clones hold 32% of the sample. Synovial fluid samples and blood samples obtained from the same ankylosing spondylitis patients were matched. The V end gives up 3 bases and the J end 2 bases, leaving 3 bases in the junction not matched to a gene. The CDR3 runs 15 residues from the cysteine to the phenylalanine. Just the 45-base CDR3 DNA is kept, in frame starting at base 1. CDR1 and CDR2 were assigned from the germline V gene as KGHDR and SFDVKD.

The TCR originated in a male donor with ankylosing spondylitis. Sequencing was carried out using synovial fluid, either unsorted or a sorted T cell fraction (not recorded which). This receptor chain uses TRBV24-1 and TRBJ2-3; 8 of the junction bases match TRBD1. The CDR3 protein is CATSDLTGDTDTQYF. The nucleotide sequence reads TGTGCCACCAGTGATCTGACAGGGGACACAGATACGCAGTATTTT.